This T cell receptor (beta chain) appears in the sequencing data of a study of circulating and synovial CD4+ cells in juvenile arthritis. Generated by immunoSEQ multiplex PCR, the TCRdb table keeps only in-frame clones and is missing some. The repertoire holds around 14,000 clones, over 70% seen once, with 3.5% to 4.5% in the top ten. This clone was found once. Its target is not known. The germline V gene has CDR1 LGHNT and CDR2 FRNRAP. V shed 10 bases and J shed 0 bases, with 12 bases lying between them. This CDR3 region has 13 residues. The study, taken as a whole, reports: Measured synovium overlap likely understates the true shared repertoire. Some such blood samples were as oligoclonal as synovium. Compared with bulk blood, circulating pathogenic-like lymphocytes shared substantially more CDR3 sequences with synovial T cells.

This TCR was recovered from a human patient with juvenile idiopathic arthritis. Some clones in this sample may be carry-over from other donors' samples. The chain uses TRBV12-5 and TRBJ1-2; perhaps TRBD1 as D (6 bases). What was sequenced was CD4+ T cells from synovial fluid. The CDR3 DNA is TGTGCTATTCTGGACAGAACTAACTATGGCTACACCTTC. Protein sequence: CAILDRTNYGYTF. The whole variable domain, remainder taken from reference TRBV12-5 and TRBJ1-2, is DARVTQTPRHKVTEMGQEVTMRCQPILGHNTVFWYRQTMMQGLELLAYFRNRAPLDDSGMPKDRFSAEMPDATLATLKIQPSEPRDSAVYFCAILDRTNYGYTFGSGTRLTVV.